The clone carrying this T cell receptor beta chain was seen at least ten times. Its target is unknown. CDR1 LNHDA and CDR2 SQIVND come from the germline V gene (reference sequence). The CDR3 extends over 15 amino acids. V lost 0 bases and J lost 7, with 13 bases in between. Multiplex PCR amplified TCR beta CDR3 with 32 V and 13 J primers. MiXCR, run by TCRdb on the multiplex PCR reads, gives a single entry per CDR3 protein. This table holds 8,500 to 13,000 distinct CDR3 sequences, 27% found once. This specimen belongs to a study of immune heterogeneity within non-small cell lung tumors. Overall study: The composition of the tumors was several squamous cell carcinomas, approximately 11 non-squamous carcinomas and 1 not otherwise specified. Study-wide points: Dominant CDR3 beta clonotypes repeated across a patient's tumor loci, while different loci held unique high-frequency clones. A moderate but significant correlation was observed between local T-cell clonality and local tumor mutational burden (R 0.3 to 0.4).

The authors used 600 ng of bulk tumor genomic DNA per sample as template. Widely spaced biopsies, several per primary tumor, were obtained at surgery. The cohort was untreated, with newly diagnosed non-small cell lung cancer undergoing curative surgery. The chain links TRBV19 to TRBJ1-5, with a tentative D call TRBD1 (5 bases). Sequencing was performed on lung tumor tissue. The receptor was isolated from a man aged 50-60 years with non-small cell lung cancer. CDR3 DNA: TGTGCCAGTAGTATAGATCGGCAGGGAAGACAGCCCCAGCATTTT. As protein: CASSIDRQGRQPQHF.